This TCR beta chain was recorded in a study of post-analysis software for immune sequencing data (dated by TCRdb to between 2015 and 2017). In terms of the full investigation: Relapsing-remitting, secondary progressive and progressive-relapsing multiple sclerosis were recorded as disease courses, and subtype annotation was lacking for some patients. A subset of samples was prepared in parallel using single-end sample barcoding, then pooled and co-amplified after Illumina adapter ligation. The patient repertoires were compared against 10 to 12 previously published healthy control repertoires obtained from donors aged roughly 6 to 28 years.

V and J are truncated by 6 bases and 4 bases respectively, leaving an intervening sequence of 15 bases. From the germline V gene (reference sequence), CDR1 is PRHDT and CDR2 is FYEKMQ. Inclusive of the bounding cysteine and phenylalanine, the CDR3 is 14 residues long. Just the 42-base CDR3 DNA is kept, in frame starting at base 1. This clonotype was counted a few times. Its antigen specificity is not known. No base qualities exist here, and no much larger clone lies one base off it. Libraries were constructed by PCR. Sequencer: Illumina HiSeq 2500. To reduce PCR and sequencing biases, unique molecular identifiers were incorporated into the TCR beta cDNA libraries. Per 1 to 10 million input T cells, some 500,000 cDNA molecules were obtained, such that each molecule approximated one T cell. The same protocol used for the earlier healthy control dataset was applied to prepare and sequence the patient libraries. Samples belonging to the same batch were prepared together, multiplexed and sequenced on a shared HiSeq lane. In the source study's methods: Raw barcoded reads were processed with MIGEC, discarding single-read molecular identifier groups before consensus assembly and CDR3 extraction. VDJtools was used for post-analysis of the clonotype tables, and diversity was normalized by down-sampling every dataset to the size of the smallest sample. In repertoire overlap clustering, CDR3 amino acid sequences, but not nucleotide sequences, were matched to correct batch-related cross-sample contamination. TCRdb applied fastp at Q25 and MiXCR to the public reads, then kept only in-frame beta chains. Here each entry gathers all rows of one CDR3 protein and keeps the most common genes and DNA. TCRdb's processing, not the study's, gives the V and J calls here. Here the sample has 450,000 to 650,000 distinct CDR3 sequences; about 44% occur a single time. The ten largest clones take up under 2% of the sample.

Results the study describes overall, beyond this receptor: Compared with controls, multiple sclerosis patients had significantly lower normalized Chao1 diversity, a finding suggesting substantial peripheral T-cell clonal expansion. When samples were clustered directly using the F measure, samples prepared in the same batch co-clustered strongly, which prompted a batch-effect correction. Patients showed significantly higher frequencies than controls for several TRBV segments, among them TRBV5-6, TRBV5-1 and TRBV20-1. The multiple sclerosis patient group was slightly younger than the control group.

To demonstrate the VDJtools post-analysis software, the study profiled TCR beta repertoires from the peripheral blood of about a dozen young patients with multiple sclerosis. The patients with multiple sclerosis were children and adolescents between about 6 and 17 years of age. The rearranged segments are TRBV13 and TRBJ1-2; the D gene lacks a confident call. The TCR sequence derives from a girl aged 10 to 17 with multiple sclerosis. Sample: blood. The CDR3 loop reads CASSPGPTGYGYTF. Read as DNA, the sequence is TGTGCCAGCAGTCCGGGCCCAACGGGCTATGGCTACACCTTC.